A single sample is the source of the 9 T cell receptor beta chains below, sequenced in a study of shared clonotypes between healthy human individuals (TCRdb year 2020). Libraries were made using the immunoSEQ multiplex PCR assay. TCRdb took this table from immuneACCESS and kept in-frame rearrangements with V and J called. Such tables lack part of the clones; where checked against another copy, unresolved V genes explain under half of the gap, and the rest is unexplained. Counted in this sample were approximately 640,000 clones; about 90% of them appeared once. The ten largest clones take up 30% to 40% of the sample. The sequencing sample was made of memory CD8+ T cells from PBMCs. The meaning of the sample's cell subset or site label: CD45RO+ cells pooled with CCR7-negative TemRA cells. These receptors came from a young man in good health. Some clones in this sample may be carry-over from other donors' samples.

The V gene is TRBV5-6, the J gene TRBJ2-7; 11 positions match TRBD2. J lost 6 bases, V lost 0 bases, and 2 bases had no gene match. The CDR3 runs to 14 residues. Germline-derived CDR1 and CDR2 are SGHDT and YYEEEE. The CDR3 loop is CASSLELAGAEQYF. The DNA of the CDR3 is TGTGCCAGCAGCTTGGAACTAGCGGGAGCCGAGCAGTACTTC.

CDR3 in amino acids: CASTRDGAYEQYF. In DNA, the CDR3 is TGTGCCAGCACCCGGGATGGGGCCTACGAGCAGTACTTC. The chain carries TRBV5-4 and TRBJ2-7; TRBD2 might be the D (5 bases). The CDR3 extends over 13 amino acids. Germline loops: CDR1 SGHNT, CDR2 YYREEE (reference sequence). The V gene lost 6 bases and the J gene lost 2 bases, with 12 bases spanning the gap.

The J gene is TRBJ1-1, the V gene TRBV28; D call uncertain. The V and J ends lost 4 bases and 3 bases respectively, with 18 bases between them. The CDR3 has 16 residues. Per the germline V gene, CDR1 is MDHEN and CDR2 is SYDVKM. The CDR3 region is CASSSPDPRRDTEAFF. CDR3 DNA: TGTGCCAGCAGTTCCCCCGACCCACGGAGGGACACTGAAGCTTTCTTT.

V and J are TRBV27 and TRBJ2-3; 7 bases match TRBD2. The CDR3 runs 15 residues. The V gene end was trimmed by 2 bases and the J gene end by 4 bases; junction bases not matched to a gene: 6. The V gene's germline CDR1 is MNHEY and CDR2 SMNVEV (reference sequence). DNA of the CDR3: TGTGCCAGCAGTTTAACAGCGGGATTTTCAGATACGCAGTATTTT. Translation: CASSLTAGFSDTQYF.

Note on this clone: The sample carries other DNA sequences with the same CDR3. This sequence joins TRBV6-1 and TRBJ2-7; D is undetermined. This CDR3 has 14 residues. V was clipped by 4 bases and J by 1 base, with 11 bases between them. Germline values: CDR1 MNHNS, CDR2 SASEGT. CDR3 DNA: TGTGCCAGCAGTGCCCGAGGTGCTTCCTACGAGCAGTACTTC. Translated: CASSARGASYEQYF.

The rearrangement joins TRBV9 to TRBJ2-5; 14 bases are shared with TRBD2. In germline, CDR1 is SGDLS, CDR2 YYNGEE. The CDR3 sequence is 16 residues long. Trimming took 3 bases from V and 4 from J; bases not matched to a gene: 5. This chain's CDR3 is CASSAEGTSGRETQYF. The DNA for the CDR3 is TGTGCCAGCAGCGCAGAGGGGACTAGCGGGAGAGAGACCCAGTACTTC. Full variable domain (rest looked up from reference TRBV9 and TRBJ2-5): DSGVTQTPKHLITATGQRVTLRCSPRSGDLSVYWYQQSLDQGLQFLIQYYNGEERAKGNILERFSAQQFPDLHSELNLSSLELGDSALYFCASSAEGTSGRETQYFGPGTRLLVL.

This sequence joins TRBV11-2 and TRBJ2-7; D uncertain. Germline V CDR1 and CDR2: SGHAT, FQNNGV. The CDR3 is made up of 11 amino acids. The germline V and J ends were trimmed by 5 bases and 5 bases, with 7 bases remaining between them. The CDR3 region is CASSPGHEQYF. The CDR3 DNA is TGTGCCAGCAGCCCCGGCCACGAGCAGTACTTC.

This clone showed up just a few times. The chain is built from TRBV4-1 and TRBJ2-2, with D perhaps assigned TRBD1 or TRBD2 (5 bases each). Germline V gives CDR1 MGHRA, CDR2 YSYEKL. The CDR3 runs 17 residues. The germline V and J ends were trimmed by 3 bases and 6 bases, with 20 bases remaining between them. DNA of the CDR3: TGCGCCAGCAGCCATCCCCTGGGTCAGGGACCTTCCGGGGAGCTGTTTTTT. This codes for CASSHPLGQGPSGELFF.

The CDR3 spells CASSIGVGARVYGYTF. CDR3 bases: TGTGCCAGTAGTATCGGGGTAGGAGCCAGGGTCTATGGCTACACCTTC. The chain recombines TRBV19 with TRBJ1-2, with D tentatively TRBD1 (5 bases). Germline lookup yields CDR1 LNHDA and CDR2 SQIVND (reference sequence). Deletions cut 3 bases from V and 4 bases from J, with 18 bases between. The CDR3 loop spans 16 amino acids. Combining the CDR3 with reference TRBV19 and TRBJ1-2 gives the whole variable domain DGGITQSPKYLFRKEGQNVTLSCEQNLNHDAMYWYRQDPGQGLRLIYYSQIVNDFQKGDIAEGYSVSREKKESFPLTVTSAQKNPTAFYLCASSIGVGARVYGYTFGSGTRLTVV.